Below are 14 T cell receptor beta chains sequenced from a single sample in a study of T cell repertoires in cytomegalovirus infection. The antigens of these receptors remain unknown. TCRdb reprocessed the reads via MiXCR and lists one record per CDR3 protein. The sample lists 250,000 to 300,000 distinct CDR3 sequences, around 20% occurring once. Sequences were derived from cultured PBMCs, sampled from culture after CMV antigen stimulation. These TCRs come from a human donor in good health (CMV status not recorded). Some clones in this sample may be carry-over from other donors' samples.

J is TRBJ2-1 and V is TRBV5-4; tentatively, D is TRBD2 (6 bases). CDR3 length equals 16 residues. V dropped 0 bases and J dropped 4 bases, with 14 bases sitting between them. Germline CDR1 reads SGHNT; CDR2 reads YYREEE (reference sequence). The CDR3 nucleotides are TGTGCCAGCAGCTTGGAGCTGGTCGGGAGTTACAATGAGCAGTTCTTC. It encodes CASSLELVGSYNEQFF.

This chain joins TRBV2 and TRBJ2-7, with D unclear. Trimming cost V 7 bases and J 4 bases, with 11 bases left between them. The CDR3 is 12 amino acids. Per germline, CDR1 SNHLY and CDR2 FYNNEI. This chain's CDR3 is CASISDGYEQYF. In nucleotides, the CDR3 is TGTGCCAGCATTTCTGACGGTTACGAGCAGTACTTC.

This clonotype was found a few times. This sequence joins TRBV7-2 and TRBJ1-1; D unresolved. In germline, CDR1 is SGHTA, CDR2 FQGNSA. The V gene lost 2 bases and the J gene lost 3 bases, with 10 bases spanning the gap. CDR3 size: 14 residues. The CDR3: CASSLRGGYTEAFF. The CDR3 DNA reads as TGTGCCAGCAGCTTACGGGGAGGGTACACTGAAGCTTTCTTT. The full variable domain, with the rest looked up from reference TRBV7-2 and TRBJ1-1, is GAGVSQSPSNKVTEKGKDVELRCDPISGHTALYWYRQSLGQGLEFLIYFQGNSAPDKSGLPSDRFSAERTGGSVSTLTIQRTQQEDSAVYLCASSLRGGYTEAFFGQGTRLTVV.

The rearrangement joins TRBV19 to TRBJ2-1; D is unclear. The CDR3 contains 14 residues. CDR1 LNHDA and CDR2 SQIVND come from the germline V gene (reference sequence). Trimming shortened V by 6 bases and J by 6 bases, and 15 bases separated the two germline ends. The CDR3 protein is CASSRTPGGNEQFF. The CDR3 DNA sequence: TGTGCCAGTAGCCGGACCCCGGGCGGCAATGAGCAGTTCTTC. Together with reference TRBV19 and TRBJ2-1, the CDR3 gives the full variable domain: DGGITQSPKYLFRKEGQNVTLSCEQNLNHDAMYWYRQDPGQGLRLIYYSQIVNDFQKGDIAEGYSVSREKKESFPLTVTSAQKNPTAFYLCASSRTPGGNEQFFGPGTRLTVL.

The chain is built from TRBV7-2 and TRBJ2-3; possibly TRBD1 for D (6 bases). Germline V CDR1 and CDR2: SGHTA, FQGNSA. The CDR3 runs 13 residues. Trimming pared 1 base from V and 10 bases from J, leaving 12 bases between. Here the CDR3 DNA reads TGTGCCAGCAGCTTAGAACAGGGCGTGCCGCAGTATTTT. Amino acids: CASSLEQGVPQYF. The full variable domain, with the rest looked up from reference TRBV7-2 and TRBJ2-3, is GAGVSQSPSNKVTEKGKDVELRCDPISGHTALYWYRQSLGQGLEFLIYFQGNSAPDKSGLPSDRFSAERTGGSVSTLTIQRTQQEDSAVYLCASSLEQGVPQYFGPGTRLTVL.

V usage is TRBV4-1 and J usage is TRBJ1-1, with D perhaps TRBD1 (6 bases). The CDR3 runs 15 residues. Trimming cost V 0 bases and J 4 bases, with 12 bases left between them. Looked up from germline, CDR1 is MGHRA and CDR2 is YSYEKL. The DNA for the CDR3 is TGCGCCAGCAGCCAAGATCGGATAGGGGGCACTGAAGCTTTCTTT. It encodes CASSQDRIGGTEAFF.

V usage is TRBV4-3 and J usage is TRBJ1-1; D ambiguous. The CDR3 has 17 amino acids. Deletions cut 0 bases from V and 1 base from J, with 15 bases between. Germline lookup yields CDR1 LGHNA and CDR2 YSLEER. The CDR3 coding sequence is TGCGCCAGCAGCCAAGATTATGCCACAGTCGGGAACACTGAAGCTTTCTTT. Amino acids: CASSQDYATVGNTEAFF.

This clonotype was counted at least ten times. The chain couples TRBV7-2 to TRBJ2-7; tentatively, D is TRBD2 (6 bases). The CDR3 runs 14 residues. Germline CDR1 is SGHTA and CDR2 is FQGNSA. The V end lost 1 base, the J end lost 2 bases, and 9 bases lay between the germline ends. This CDR3 reads CASSLEPGAYEQYV. The CDR3 DNA is TGTGCCAGCAGCTTAGAACCGGGAGCCTACGAGCAGTACGTC.

The rearrangement joins TRBV10-2 to TRBJ2-1; 9 nucleotides agree with TRBD1. This CDR3 region has 15 residues. Looked up from germline, CDR1 is WSHSY and CDR2 is SAAADI. V dropped 4 bases and J dropped 8; count of bases not matched to a gene: 9. The CDR3 nucleotides read TGCGCCAGCAGTGCTCCGGGACAGGGTAAACATGAGCAGTTCTTC. It yields the protein CASSAPGQGKHEQFF.

This clonotype was observed many times. CDR3 in amino acids: CASSFRLAGADTQYF. The CDR3 nucleotides are TGTGCCAGCAGCTTCCGACTAGCGGGAGCGGATACGCAGTATTTT. This chain uses TRBV7-6 with TRBJ2-3, with 12 bases aligning to TRBD2. V trimming: 3 bases; J trimming: 6 bases; junction bases outside the gene matches: 4. Germline values: CDR1 SGHVS, CDR2 FNYEAQ. The CDR3 spans 15 residues.

This clonotype has just a few counts. This chain links TRBV4-1 with TRBJ1-1; 10 bases agree with TRBD1. The CDR3 covers 16 residues. CDR1 MGHRA and CDR2 YSYEKL come from the germline V gene. Trimming took 4 bases from V and 8 from J; bases not matched to a gene: 13. The CDR3 here is CASSLGGQGGGREAFF. The CDR3 DNA reads TGCGCCAGCAGCCTTGGAGGACAGGGGGGAGGGAGGGAAGCTTTCTTT.

The J gene is TRBJ2-7, the V gene TRBV24-1; 7 bases line up with TRBD2. The junction had 13 bases not matched to a gene; V was cut back by 4 bases and J by 2 bases. CDR1 and CDR2 from the germline V gene are KGHDR and SFDVKD. This CDR3 has 17 residues. The CDR3 loop is CATSDRSRASGPYEQYF. The DNA for the CDR3 is TGTGCCACCAGTGACCGTAGTCGGGCTAGCGGCCCCTACGAGCAGTACTTC.

The chain has TRBV5-8 and TRBJ2-3, with a tentative D call TRBD1 (5 bases). Per the germline V gene, CDR1 is SGHTS and CDR2 is YDEGEE. This CDR3 spans 15 amino acids. Trimming pared 3 bases from V and 2 bases from J, leaving 13 bases between. This chain's CDR3 is CASSSPTGNTDTQYF. In DNA form, the CDR3 reads TGTGCCAGCAGCTCGCCAACAGGAAACACAGATACGCAGTATTTT.

CDR3 in DNA: TGCAGTGCTAGAGATAGCTTGGGGGTCTTCGAAAAACTGTTTTTT. Protein product: CSARDSLGVFEKLFF. The chain uses TRBV20-1 and TRBJ1-4, with a possible D match to TRBD1 (5 bases). CDR3 length equals 15 residues. The germline V and J ends were trimmed by 0 bases and 8 bases, with 16 bases remaining between them. In germline, CDR1 is DFQATT, CDR2 SNEGSKA (reference sequence).